This TCR beta chain was captured by sequencing in a study of neurological immune-mediated disorders. Study outcomes and limitations: One cluster of related CDR3 sequences contained, by phylogenetic grouping, the repertoires of 18 of 34 multiple sclerosis patients and formed a possible signature.

With 10-nucleotide random UMIs, 5'RACE was used to make the cDNA. The yield of each sequencing run was over 160 million TCR-beta sequences from 15-18 subjects. TCRdb used MiXCR to reprocess the 5' RACE reads, holding one entry per CDR3 protein. Among some 46,000 distinct CDR3 sequences listed, 4% to 5.5% were seen once. V was clipped by 3 bases and J by 5 bases, with 7 bases between them. CDR1 is LNHDA and CDR2 is SQIVND in the germline V gene (reference sequence). The CDR3 is made up of 12 amino acids. PBMCs numbering 2 million and stored at -80 C yielded the unsorted libraries. There are many counts of this clonotype. As yet, its antigen is unknown.

The chain joins TRBV19 to TRBJ2-5; D is undetermined. Input material: PBMCs. The receptor was derived from a woman aged 55-69 years with multiple sclerosis. This CDR3 reads CASSIRRETQYF. CDR3 bases: TGTGCCAGTAGTATTCGGCGGGAGACCCAGTACTTC.